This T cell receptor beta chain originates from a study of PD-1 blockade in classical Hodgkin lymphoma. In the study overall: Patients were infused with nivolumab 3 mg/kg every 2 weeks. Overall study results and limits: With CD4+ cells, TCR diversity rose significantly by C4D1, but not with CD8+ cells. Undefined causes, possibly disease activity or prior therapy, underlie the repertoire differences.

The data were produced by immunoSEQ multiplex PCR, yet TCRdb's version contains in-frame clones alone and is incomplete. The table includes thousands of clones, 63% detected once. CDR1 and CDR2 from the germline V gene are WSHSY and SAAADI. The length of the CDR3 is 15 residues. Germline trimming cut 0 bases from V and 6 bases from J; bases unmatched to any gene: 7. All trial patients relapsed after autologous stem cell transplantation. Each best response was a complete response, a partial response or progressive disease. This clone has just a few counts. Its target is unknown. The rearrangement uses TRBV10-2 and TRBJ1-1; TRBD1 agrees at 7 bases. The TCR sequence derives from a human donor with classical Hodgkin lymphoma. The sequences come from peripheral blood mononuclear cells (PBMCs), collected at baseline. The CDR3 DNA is TGCGCCAGCAGTGAGTCATTTCAGGGGGGCCCTGAAGCTTTCTTT. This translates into CASSESFQGGPEAFF.